The following is a T cell receptor (beta chain) sequence with its context. Its antigen is as yet unknown. These data come from a study of vaccination effects on CD4 cells after COVID-19. Study-wide context: Post-vaccination samples were obtained at early and late time points from a few convalescent patients. Study outcomes and limitations: Substantial clonal contraction characterized both infection- and vaccine-induced clones late after vaccination.

The assay was immunoSEQ multiplex PCR, and TCRdb's table has in-frame clones only and misses some. The repertoire includes roughly 30,000 clones, roughly four fifths of them detected once, and around 7% sits in the top ten. Culture proceeded for approximately 10 days, and CD4+ T cells were then isolated. Documented for the person is a PCR-confirmed SARS-CoV-2 infection occurring between March and December 2020. The vaccine given was either BNT162b2 or mRNA-1273, in two doses. Germline V gives CDR1 SQVTM, CDR2 ANQGSEA. Trimming left V 7 bases short and J 6 bases short, with 21 bases between. This CDR3 region has 15 residues.

The clonotype was recovered from a human donor who had a prior SARS-CoV-2 infection. Sample: CD4+ T cells from PBMCs cultured without peptide, taken after COVID-19 vaccination. This rearrangement joins TRBV29-1 to TRBJ2-2; D not resolved. The CDR3 DNA is TGCAGCGCTGGGTCAGGCAGTCGGGCTCCCGGGGAGCTGTTTTTT. Translation gives CSAGSGSRAPGELFF.